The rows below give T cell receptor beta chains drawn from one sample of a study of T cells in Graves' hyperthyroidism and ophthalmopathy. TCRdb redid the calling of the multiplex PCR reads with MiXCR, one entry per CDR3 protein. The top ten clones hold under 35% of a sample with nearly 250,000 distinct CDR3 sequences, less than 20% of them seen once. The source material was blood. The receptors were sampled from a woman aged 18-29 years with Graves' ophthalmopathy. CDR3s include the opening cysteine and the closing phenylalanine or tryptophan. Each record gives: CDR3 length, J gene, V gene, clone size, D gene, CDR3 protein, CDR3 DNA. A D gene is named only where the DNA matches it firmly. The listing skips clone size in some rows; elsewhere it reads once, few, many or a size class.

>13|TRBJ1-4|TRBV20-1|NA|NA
CSARALTNEKLFF
TGCAGTGCTAGGGCTCTAACTAATGAAAAACTGTTTTTT
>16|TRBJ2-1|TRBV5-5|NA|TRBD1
CASSLGQGAGQNEQFF
TGTGCCAGCAGCTTGGGGCAGGGGGCCGGGCAAAATGAGCAGTTCTTC
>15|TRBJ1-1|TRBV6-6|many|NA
CASSYSKKWDTEAFF
TGTGCCAGCAGTTACTCAAAGAAGTGGGACACTGAAGCTTTCTTT
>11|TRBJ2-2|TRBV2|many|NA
CASSLAGELFF
TGTGCCAGCAGTCTCGCCGGGGAGCTGTTTTTT
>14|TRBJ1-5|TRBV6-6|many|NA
CASSYSLGNQPQHF
TGTGCCAGCAGTTACTCTTTGGGAAATCAGCCCCAGCATTTT
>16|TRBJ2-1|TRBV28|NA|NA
CASAQGGTGANNEQFF
TGTGCCAGCGCACAGGGGGGGACTGGGGCCAACAATGAGCAGTTCTTC
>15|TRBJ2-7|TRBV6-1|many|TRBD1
CASSSRQGARYEQYF
TGTGCCAGCAGTTCGCGACAGGGGGCGAGGTACGAGCAGTACTTC
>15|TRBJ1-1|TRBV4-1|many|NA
CASSQSQGGNTEAFF
TGCGCCAGCAGCCAATCTCAGGGAGGAAACACTGAAGCTTTCTTT
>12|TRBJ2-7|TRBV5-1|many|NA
CASSLVPSEQYF
TGCGCCAGCAGCTTGGTTCCCTCCGAGCAGTACTTC
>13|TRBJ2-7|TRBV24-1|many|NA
CATSGGTSLEQYF
TGTGCCACCAGTGGAGGGACAAGTCTCGAGCAGTACTTC
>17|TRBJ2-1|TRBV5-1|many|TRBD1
CASSLELRGTGRDEQFF
TGCGCCAGCAGCTTGGAACTTCGGGGGACAGGGAGGGATGAGCAGTTCTTC
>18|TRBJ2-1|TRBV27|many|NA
CASSLSAYLPSSYNEQFF
TGTGCCAGCAGTTTATCGGCCTATCTACCGAGCTCCTACAATGAGCAGTTCTTC
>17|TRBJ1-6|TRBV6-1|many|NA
CASSDSPQGRGDSPLHF
TGTGCCAGCAGTGACAGCCCCCAGGGTCGGGGGGATTCACCCCTCCACTTT
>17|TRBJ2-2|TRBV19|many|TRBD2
CASSIGLAGMNTGELFF
TGTGCCAGTAGTATAGGACTAGCGGGGATGAACACCGGGGAGCTGTTTTTT
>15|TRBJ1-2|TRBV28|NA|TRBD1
CASSLRTGGWDGYTF
TGTGCCAGCAGTCTCCGGACAGGGGGTTGGGATGGCTACACCTTC
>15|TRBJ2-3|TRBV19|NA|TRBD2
CASSILAGVADTQYF
TGTGCCAGTAGTATACTAGCGGGAGTTGCCGATACGCAGTATTTT
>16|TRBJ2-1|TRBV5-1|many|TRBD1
CASSDIDRGLYDEQFF
TGCGCCAGCAGCGACATTGACAGGGGGCTGTATGATGAGCAGTTCTTC
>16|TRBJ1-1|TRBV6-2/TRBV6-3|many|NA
CASSYTPARGNTEAFF
TGTGCCAGCAGTTACACACCCGCCCGGGGAAACACTGAAGCTTTCTTT
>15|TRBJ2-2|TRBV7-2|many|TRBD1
CASSLDRDSTGELFF
TGTGCCAGCAGCCTAGACAGGGATTCCACCGGGGAGCTGTTTTTT
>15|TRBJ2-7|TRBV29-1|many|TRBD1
CSVSPLGTAFYEQYF
TGCAGCGTCTCTCCATTGGGGACAGCCTTCTACGAGCAGTACTTC
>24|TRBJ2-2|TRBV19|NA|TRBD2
CASSPEMGLAVTQPNHPNTGELFF
TGTGCCAGTAGTCCCGAAATGGGACTAGCGGTTACACAACCCAACCATCCCAACACCGGGGAGCTGTTTTTT
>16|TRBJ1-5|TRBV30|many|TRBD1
CAWSLPGRGFGQPQHF
TGTGCCTGGAGTCTCCCGGGCAGGGGGTTCGGCCAGCCCCAGCATTTT
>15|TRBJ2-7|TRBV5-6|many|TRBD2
CASSLPTSSSYEQYF
TGTGCCAGCAGCTTGCCGACTAGCTCTTCCTACGAGCAGTACTTC
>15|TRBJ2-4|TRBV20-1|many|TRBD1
CSATPGQLAKNIQYF
TGCAGTGCTACCCCGGGACAGCTAGCCAAAAACATTCAGTACTTC
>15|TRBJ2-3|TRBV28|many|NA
CASGTRVLFGDTQYF
TGTGCCAGCGGAACGCGTGTGCTCTTTGGGGATACGCAGTATTTT
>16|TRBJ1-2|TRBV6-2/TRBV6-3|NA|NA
CASSLVLWGPNYGYTF
TGTGCCAGCAGCCTCGTGTTGTGGGGGCCCAACTATGGCTACACCTTC
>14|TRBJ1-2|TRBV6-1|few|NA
CASTHAAGVYGYTF
TGTGCCAGCACCCACGCGGCAGGGGTATATGGCTACACCTTC
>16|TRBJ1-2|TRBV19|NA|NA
CASSIDSQARIYGYTF
TGTGCCAGTAGTATAGATTCACAGGCCCGGATCTATGGCTACACCTTC
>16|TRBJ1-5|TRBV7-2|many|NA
CASSLEWVGGNQPQHF
TGTGCCAGCAGCTTAGAATGGGTGGGGGGCAATCAGCCCCAGCATTTT
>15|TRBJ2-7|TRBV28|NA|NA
CASSRGDSTLYEQYF
TGTGCCAGCAGTAGGGGGGACTCAACCCTCTACGAGCAGTACTTC
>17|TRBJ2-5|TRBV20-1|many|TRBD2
CSAAGAGGLHPQETQYF
TGCAGTGCAGCGGGAGCGGGGGGGCTACATCCACAAGAGACCCAGTACTTC
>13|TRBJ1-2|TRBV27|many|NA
CASSPFLGYGYTF
TGTGCCAGCAGTCCTTTTTTGGGGTATGGCTACACCTTC
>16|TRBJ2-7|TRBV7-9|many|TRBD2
CASSFRIAGGKYEQYF
TGTGCCAGCAGCTTTAGGATAGCGGGAGGGAAGTACGAGCAGTACTTC
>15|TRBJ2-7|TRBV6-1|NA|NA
CASSEASGRPYEQYF
TGTGCCAGCAGTGAAGCTAGCGGCCGGCCCTACGAGCAGTACTTC
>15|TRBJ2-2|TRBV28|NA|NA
CASSSLGRDTGELFF
TGTGCCAGCAGTTCGTTGGGACGGGACACCGGGGAGCTGTTTTTT
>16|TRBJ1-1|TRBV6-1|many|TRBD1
CASSSGQGSGETEAFF
TGTGCCAGCAGCTCAGGACAGGGGAGTGGGGAGACTGAAGCTTTCTTT
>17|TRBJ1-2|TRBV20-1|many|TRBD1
CSARDRGQGLVNYGYTF
TGCAGTGCTAGAGATAGGGGACAGGGGCTGGTAAACTATGGCTACACCTTC
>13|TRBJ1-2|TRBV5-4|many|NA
CASSFVGAMGYTF
TGTGCCAGCAGCTTCGTCGGGGCGATGGGCTACACCTTC
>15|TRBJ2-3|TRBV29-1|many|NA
CSVDGTGLRTDTQYF
TGCAGCGTTGACGGAACAGGATTACGCACAGATACGCAGTATTTT
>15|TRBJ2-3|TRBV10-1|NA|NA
CASSSRDPSTDTQYF
TGCGCCAGCAGTTCTAGGGACCCAAGCACAGATACGCAGTATTTT
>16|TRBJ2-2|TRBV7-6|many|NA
CASSPHFGRGTGELFF
TGTGCCAGCAGCCCTCACTTCGGCCGCGGCACCGGGGAGCTGTTTTTT
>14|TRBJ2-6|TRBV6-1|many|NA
CATTGSSGANVLTF
TGTGCCACCACAGGGAGCTCTGGGGCCAACGTCCTGACTTTC
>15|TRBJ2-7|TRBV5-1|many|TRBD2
CASSSSGDTSYEQYF
TGCGCCAGCAGCTCTAGCGGGGATACTTCCTACGAGCAGTACTTC
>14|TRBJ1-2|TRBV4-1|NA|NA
CASSQPTGYAGYTF
TGCGCCAGCAGCCAGCCTACAGGGTATGCTGGCTACACCTTC
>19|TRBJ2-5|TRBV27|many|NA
CASSPPPSRGGGGWETQYF
TGTGCCAGCAGTCCCCCCCCAAGTCGTGGAGGGGGCGGATGGGAGACCCAGTACTTC
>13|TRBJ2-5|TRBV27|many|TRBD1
CASSDRGQEKKYF
TGTGCCAGCTCAGACAGGGGGCAAGAAAAAAAGTACTTC
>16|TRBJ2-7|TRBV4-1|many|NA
CASSQGGFSRFYEQYF
TGCGCCAGCAGCCAAGGAGGGTTCAGCAGGTTCTACGAGCAGTACTTC
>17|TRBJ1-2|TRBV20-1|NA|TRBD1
CSARGTGTGDVFYGYTF
TGCAGTGCTAGAGGCACCGGGACAGGGGACGTCTTCTATGGCTACACCTTC
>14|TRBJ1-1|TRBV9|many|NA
CASSVDGENTEAFF
TGTGCCAGCAGCGTAGATGGGGAGAACACTGAAGCTTTCTTT
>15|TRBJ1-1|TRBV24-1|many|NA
CATSDLVQGIWRAFF
TGTGCCACCAGTGATTTGGTCCAGGGGATATGGCGAGCTTTCTTT
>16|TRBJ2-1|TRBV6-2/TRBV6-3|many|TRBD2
CASSSRLAGATNEQFF
TGTGCCAGCAGTTCGAGACTAGCGGGAGCAACCAATGAGCAGTTCTTC
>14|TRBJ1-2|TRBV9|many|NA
CASAGGADNYGYTF
TGTGCCAGCGCGGGGGGGGCGGACAACTATGGCTACACCTTC
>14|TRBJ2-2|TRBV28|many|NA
CASSLWGRTGELFF
TGTGCCAGCAGTTTGTGGGGACGGACCGGGGAGCTGTTTTTT
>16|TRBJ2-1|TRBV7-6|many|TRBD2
CASSFLSGRARNEQFF
TGTGCCAGCAGCTTCCTTAGCGGGAGGGCCCGTAATGAGCAGTTCTTC
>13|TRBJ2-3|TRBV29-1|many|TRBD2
CSGRLAGTDTQYF
TGCAGCGGAAGACTAGCGGGCACAGATACGCAGTATTTT
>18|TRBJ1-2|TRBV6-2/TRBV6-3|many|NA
CASSYSTGGAGGNYGYTF
TGTGCCAGCAGTTACTCGACCGGGGGCGCAGGAGGAAACTATGGCTACACCTTC
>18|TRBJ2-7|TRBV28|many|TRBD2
CASSTGTSGSRYSYEQYF
TGTGCCAGCAGTACAGGGACTAGCGGAAGCCGTTACTCCTACGAGCAGTACTTC
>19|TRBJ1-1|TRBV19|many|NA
CASSPGETLQELSNTEAFF
TGTGCCAGTAGTCCTGGGGAGACACTCCAGGAGCTCTCGAACACTGAAGCTTTCTTT
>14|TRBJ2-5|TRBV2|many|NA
CASSEGGAQETQYF
TGTGCCAGCAGTGAAGGGGGGGCACAAGAGACCCAGTACTTC